The 16 T cell receptor beta chains below all came from one sample that was sequenced in a study of glioma-infiltrating T cells after dendritic cell vaccination. TCRdb keeps only in-frame clones here, not all; method: immunoSEQ multiplex PCR. The table includes about 95,000 clones, approximately 81% detected once. The sample was blood, taken before dendritic cell vaccination. These receptors all come from a human donor with glioblastoma.

The chain is built from TRBV6-5 and TRBJ1-1, with a possible D match to TRBD1 (6 bases). The V and J ends lost 4 bases and 2 bases respectively, with 17 bases between them. The CDR3 loop spans 16 amino acids. Germline V lookup: CDR1 MNHEY, CDR2 SVGAGI. CDR3 sequence: CASSLSLWTANTEAFF. CDR3 nucleotide sequence: TGTGCCAGCAGTTTGAGCCTTTGGACAGCTAACACTGAAGCTTTCTTT.

This clone has just a few counts. This chain uses TRBV5-4 with TRBJ1-2; 8 positions agree with TRBD1. This CDR3 has 13 amino acids. Germline lookup yields CDR1 SGHNT and CDR2 YYREEE (reference sequence). Trimming took 4 bases from V and 8 from J; bases not matched to a gene: 7. The CDR3 is CASSPRDRIGYTF. The CDR3 nucleotides are TGTGCCAGCAGCCCGAGGGACAGGATAGGCTACACCTTC.

The CDR3 DNA reads as TGCGCCAGCAGCCGGACAGGGGAAACTGAAGCTTTCTTT. Amino acids: CASSRTGETEAFF. This chain uses TRBV4-1 with TRBJ1-1, with TRBD1 identical over 9 bases. Per the germline V gene, CDR1 is MGHRA and CDR2 is YSYEKL. V was pared by 4 bases and J by 5 bases, with 2 bases of the junction left unmatched. The CDR3 spans 13 residues.

The genes are TRBV19 and TRBJ2-3; the match to TRBD1 covers 7 bases. V lost 5 bases, J lost 0 bases, and 2 bases stayed unmatched. The CDR3 runs to 14 residues. Germline V gene data show CDR1 as LNHDA and CDR2 as SQIVND (reference sequence). This CDR3 reads CASSSTGSTDTQYF. CDR3 sequence (DNA): TGTGCCAGTAGTTCGACAGGGAGCACAGATACGCAGTATTTT.

J is TRBJ1-2 and V is TRBV23-1, with TRBD1 matching over 10 bases. TRBV23-1 is marked as an open reading frame, function uncertain. The CDR3 runs 18 residues. The V gene end was trimmed by 6 bases and the J gene end by 4 bases; junction bases not matched to a gene: 17. Here the CDR3 DNA reads TGCGCCAGCAGAGGCTTTGCGTGGGGACAGGGGAGGGCCTATGGCTACACCTTC. This gives the protein CASRGFAWGQGRAYGYTF.

This chain links TRBV7-8 with TRBJ2-7; 7 nucleotides agree with TRBD1. The CDR3 sequence is 13 residues long. The V segment lost 1 base and the J segment 5 bases; nucleotides outside the gene matches: 2. Germline V gives CDR1 SGHVS, CDR2 FQNEAQ. The CDR3 region is CASSLVTGNEQYF. The CDR3 DNA sequence: TGTGCCAGCAGCTTAGTGACAGGGAACGAGCAGTACTTC.

V usage is TRBV5-6 and J usage is TRBJ2-7; 7 positions match TRBD1. The V gene's germline CDR1 is SGHDT and CDR2 YYEEEE. Germline trimming cut 4 bases from V and 2 bases from J; bases unmatched to any gene: 6. The CDR3 is 14 residues long. The CDR3 spells CASSLRQGTYEQYF. CDR3 coding DNA: TGTGCCAGCAGCCTCCGACAGGGAACCTACGAGCAGTACTTC.

V and J are TRBV4-2 and TRBJ1-1; TRBD1 is a possible D gene (5 bases). Trimming left V 1 base short and J 7 bases short, with 13 bases between. CDR1 LGHNA and CDR2 YNFKEQ come from the germline V gene. The CDR3 runs 14 residues. The CDR3 loop is CASSQVQGADEAFF. The CDR3 region has the DNA TGTGCCAGCAGCCAAGTGCAAGGGGCTGATGAAGCTTTCTTT.

The chain couples TRBV9 to TRBJ2-3, with D possibly being TRBD2 (6 bases). The CDR3 contains 16 residues. Germline V lookup: CDR1 SGDLS, CDR2 YYNGEE. V was clipped by 2 bases and J by 2 bases, with 15 bases between them. CDR3 sequence reads: CASSVQGTSATDTQYF. The CDR3 DNA is TGTGCCAGCAGCGTCCAAGGGACTTCAGCCACAGATACGCAGTATTTT. The full variable domain, rest sourced from reference TRBV9 and TRBJ2-3, is DSGVTQTPKHLITATGQRVTLRCSPRSGDLSVYWYQQSLDQGLQFLIQYYNGEERAKGNILERFSAQQFPDLHSELNLSSLELGDSALYFCASSVQGTSATDTQYFGPGTRLTVL.

The chain couples TRBV6-5 to TRBJ2-3; unclear D gene. The CDR3 has 16 amino acids. CDR1 MNHEY and CDR2 SVGAGI come from the germline V gene. Trimming cost V 2 bases and J 0 bases, with 12 bases left between them. DNA of the CDR3: TGTGCCAGCAGTTACCAACCTTCACTTAGCACAGATACGCAGTATTTT. Its translation is CASSYQPSLSTDTQYF.

The chain links TRBV7-9 to TRBJ2-1; the match to TRBD2 covers 9 bases. Germline assignment: CDR1 SEHNR and CDR2 FQNEAQ (reference sequence). This CDR3 is 16 amino acids long. V shed 5 bases and J 5 bases; nucleotides not matched to a gene: 10. The CDR3 sequence: CASSLAGGLAHNEQFF. The DNA for the CDR3 is TGTGCCAGCAGCCTTGCTGGAGGACTAGCGCACAATGAGCAGTTCTTC.

Regarding this clone: The junction shows a germline mismatch at one end, possibly a read error. V and J are TRBV27 and TRBJ2-1; perhaps TRBD1 as D (5 bases). The V gene's germline CDR1 is MNHEY and CDR2 SMNVEV (reference sequence). The CDR3 has 15 amino acids. CDR3 sequence: CASSLSPDILVLGVF. The CDR3 DNA is TGTGCCAGCAGTTTATCGCCGGACATCCTAGTCCTTGGAGTCTTC.

The chain joins TRBV4-1 to TRBJ2-5, with 14 bases fitting TRBD2. The CDR3 runs to 20 residues. The V gene's germline CDR1 is MGHRA and CDR2 YSYEKL. Germline trimming cut 3 bases from V and 5 bases from J; bases unmatched to any gene: 17. CDR3 amino acids: CASSQDLTSGLAGVRETQYF. CDR3 bases: TGCGCCAGCAGCCAGGACCTTACTTCGGGACTAGCGGGGGTTCGTGAGACCCAGTACTTC.

This chain uses TRBV21-1 with TRBJ2-7; TRBD2 was called by the table and not checked on the DNA. TRBV21-1 is recorded as a pseudogene. This CDR3 comprises 15 residues. In DNA, the CDR3 is TGTGCCAGCAGCAGATCTAGCTCCAACTCCTACGAGCAGTACTTC. Amino acid sequence: CASSRSSSNSYEQYF.

The V call is TRBV5-1, the J call TRBJ2-2; D perhaps matches TRBD1 (6 bases). The CDR3 has 12 residues. CDR1 and CDR2 (germline): SGHRS, YFSETQ. V lost 6 bases and J lost 5, with 8 bases in between. The CDR3 DNA reads as TGCGCCAGCACTGGGACAACCGGGGAGCTGTTTTTT. The encoded protein is CASTGTTGELFF.

CDR3 sequence (DNA): TGTGCCAGCAGACTGGGACTAGCGGGAGTCACCGGGGAGCTGTTTTTT. It yields the protein CASRLGLAGVTGELFF. The chain recombines TRBV27 with TRBJ2-2; 14 bases match TRBD2. The CDR3 has 16 residues. V was pared by 6 bases and J by 4 bases, with 4 bases of the junction left unmatched. Germline CDR1 MNHEY, CDR2 SMNVEV (reference sequence).